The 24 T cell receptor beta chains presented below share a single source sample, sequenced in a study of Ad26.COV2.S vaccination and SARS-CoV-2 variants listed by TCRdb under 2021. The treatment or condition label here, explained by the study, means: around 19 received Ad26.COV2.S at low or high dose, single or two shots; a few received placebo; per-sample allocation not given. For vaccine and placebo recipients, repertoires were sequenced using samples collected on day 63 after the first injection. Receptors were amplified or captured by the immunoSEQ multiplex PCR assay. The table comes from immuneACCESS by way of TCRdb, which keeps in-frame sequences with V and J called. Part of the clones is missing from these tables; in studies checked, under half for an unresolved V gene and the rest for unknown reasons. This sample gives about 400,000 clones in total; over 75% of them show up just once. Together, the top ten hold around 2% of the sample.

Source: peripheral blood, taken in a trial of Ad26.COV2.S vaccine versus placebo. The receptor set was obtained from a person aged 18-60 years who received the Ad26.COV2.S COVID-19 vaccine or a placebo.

The CDR3 here is CASSQVGAEKLFF. CDR3 bases: TGTGCCAGCAGCCAAGTGGGGGCAGAAAAACTGTTTTTT. V usage is TRBV4-2 and J usage is TRBJ1-4; D possibly corresponds to TRBD1 (6 bases). V was clipped by 1 base and J by 8 bases, with 8 bases between them. Per germline, CDR1 LGHNA and CDR2 YNFKEQ. The CDR3 is 13 residues long.

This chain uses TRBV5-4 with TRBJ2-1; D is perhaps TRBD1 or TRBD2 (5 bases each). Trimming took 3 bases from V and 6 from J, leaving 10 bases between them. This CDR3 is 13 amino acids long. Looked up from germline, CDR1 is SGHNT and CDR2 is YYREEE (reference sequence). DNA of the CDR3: TGTGCCAGCAGCTCGGGACCACTCAATGAGCAGTTCTTC. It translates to CASSSGPLNEQFF. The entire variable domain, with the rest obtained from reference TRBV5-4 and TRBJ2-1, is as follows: ETGVTQSPTHLIKTRGQQVTLRCSSQSGHNTVSWYQQALGQGPQFIFQYYREEENGRGNFPPRFSGLQFPNYSSELNVNALELDDSALYLCASSSGPLNEQFFGPGTRLTVL.

The CDR3 here is CASSFAEGGEQYF. The CDR3 DNA reads TGTGCCAGCAGTTTCGCTGAGGGAGGCGAGCAGTACTTC. The genes are TRBV12-3 or TRBV12-4 and TRBJ2-7; maybe TRBD2 (6 bases). V was trimmed by 3 bases and J by 6 bases, leaving 12 bases between them. The CDR3 is 13 residues long.

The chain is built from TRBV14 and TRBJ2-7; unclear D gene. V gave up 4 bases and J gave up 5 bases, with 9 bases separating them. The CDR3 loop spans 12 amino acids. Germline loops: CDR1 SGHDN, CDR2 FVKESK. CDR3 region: CASSRGTNEQYF. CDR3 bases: TGTGCCAGCAGCCGAGGAACGAACGAGCAGTACTTC.

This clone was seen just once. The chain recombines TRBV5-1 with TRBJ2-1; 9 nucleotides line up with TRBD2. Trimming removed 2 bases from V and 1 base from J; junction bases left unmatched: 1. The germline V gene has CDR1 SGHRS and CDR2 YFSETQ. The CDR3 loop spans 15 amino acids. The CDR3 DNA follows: TGCGCCAGCAGCTTTAGCGGGAGATCCTACAATGAGCAGTTCTTC. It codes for CASSFSGRSYNEQFF.

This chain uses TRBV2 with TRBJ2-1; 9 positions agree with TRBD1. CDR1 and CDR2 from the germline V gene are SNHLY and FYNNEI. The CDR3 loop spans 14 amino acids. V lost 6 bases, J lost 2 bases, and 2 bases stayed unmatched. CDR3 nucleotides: TGTGCCAGCAGCGGGGACAGGGCCTACAATGAGCAGTTCTTC. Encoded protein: CASSGDRAYNEQFF.

CDR3 in amino acids: CASSPVAGAYNEQFF. The DNA of the CDR3 is TGTGCCAGCAGTCCGGTAGCGGGAGCCTACAATGAGCAGTTCTTC. The V gene is TRBV6-6, the J gene TRBJ2-1; 9 nucleotides line up with TRBD2. With V trimmed by 5 bases and J by 2 bases, 4 bases remained unmatched. CDR1 MNHNY and CDR2 SVGAGI come from the germline V gene (reference sequence). This CDR3 contains 15 residues.

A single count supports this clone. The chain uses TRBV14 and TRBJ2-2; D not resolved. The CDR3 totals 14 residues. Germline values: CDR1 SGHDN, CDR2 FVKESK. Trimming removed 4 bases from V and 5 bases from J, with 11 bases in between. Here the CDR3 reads CASSLEVGTGELFF. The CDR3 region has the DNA TGTGCCAGCAGCCTCGAGGTGGGGACCGGGGAGCTGTTTTTT.

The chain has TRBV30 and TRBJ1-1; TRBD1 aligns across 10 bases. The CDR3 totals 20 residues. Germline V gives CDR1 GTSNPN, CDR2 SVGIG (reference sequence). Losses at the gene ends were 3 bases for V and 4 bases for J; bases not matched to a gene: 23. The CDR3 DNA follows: TGTGCCTGGAGGGGGGGGCGGGACAGGGGTAGGTCCGCCTCCGGCACTGAAGCTTTCTTT. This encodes CAWRGGRDRGRSASGTEAFF.

CDR3 bases: TGTGCCAGCAGTTTGTGGACCATGAGCTCCTACAATGAGCAGTTCTTC. Encoded protein: CASSLWTMSSYNEQFF. The chain links TRBV27 to TRBJ2-1, with no clear D. Germline V gene lookup returns CDR1 MNHEY and CDR2 SMNVEV (reference sequence). V lost 3 bases and J 0 bases, leaving 12 bases between the germline ends. The CDR3 runs to 16 residues.

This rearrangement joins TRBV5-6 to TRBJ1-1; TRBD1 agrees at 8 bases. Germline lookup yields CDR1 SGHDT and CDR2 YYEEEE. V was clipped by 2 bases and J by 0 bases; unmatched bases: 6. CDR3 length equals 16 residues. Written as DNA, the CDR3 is TGTGCCAGCAGCTTTAATCTGGACAGGGTGAACACTGAAGCTTTCTTT. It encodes CASSFNLDRVNTEAFF.

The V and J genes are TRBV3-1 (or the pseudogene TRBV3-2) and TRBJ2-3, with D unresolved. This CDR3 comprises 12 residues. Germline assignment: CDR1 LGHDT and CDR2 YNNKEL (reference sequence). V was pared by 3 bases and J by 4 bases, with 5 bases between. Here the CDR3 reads CASSHTPDTQYF. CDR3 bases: TGTGCCAGCAGCCATACTCCAGATACGCAGTATTTT.

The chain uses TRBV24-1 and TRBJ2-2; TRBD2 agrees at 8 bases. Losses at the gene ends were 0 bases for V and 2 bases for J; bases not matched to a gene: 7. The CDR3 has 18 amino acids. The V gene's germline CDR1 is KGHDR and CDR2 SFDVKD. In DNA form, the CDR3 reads TGTGCCACCAGTGATTTGCAAGGAGCGGGAGTAAACACCGGGGAGCTGTTTTTT. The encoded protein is CATSDLQGAGVNTGELFF.

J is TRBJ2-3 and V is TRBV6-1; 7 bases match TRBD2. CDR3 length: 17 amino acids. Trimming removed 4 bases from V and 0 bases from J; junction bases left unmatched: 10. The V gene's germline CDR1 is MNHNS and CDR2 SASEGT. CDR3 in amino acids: CASSASPGGSSTDTQYF. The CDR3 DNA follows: TGTGCCAGCAGTGCCTCCCCGGGGGGTTCCAGCACAGATACGCAGTATTTT.

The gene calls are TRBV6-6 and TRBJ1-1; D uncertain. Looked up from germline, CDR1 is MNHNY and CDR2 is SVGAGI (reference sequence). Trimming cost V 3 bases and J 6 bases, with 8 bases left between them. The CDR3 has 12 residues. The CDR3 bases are TGTGCCAGCAGTTATTGGGAGGCTGAAGCTTTCTTT. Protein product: CASSYWEAEAFF.

CDR3 protein: CASRRRGTSPQETQYF. CDR3 DNA: TGTGCCAGCAGACGCCGGGGAACAAGCCCACAAGAGACCCAGTACTTC. The J gene is TRBJ2-5, the V gene TRBV11-2, with D perhaps TRBD2 (5 bases). The germline V and J ends were trimmed by 6 bases and 2 bases, with 19 bases remaining between them. CDR3 length equals 16 residues. In germline, CDR1 is SGHAT, CDR2 FQNNGV.

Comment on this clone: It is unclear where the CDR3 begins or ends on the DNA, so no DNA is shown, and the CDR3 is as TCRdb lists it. The CDR3: CASSRSSGQGGGYTF. The rearrangement joins TRBV11-3 to TRBJ1-2. The V gene's germline CDR1 is SGHNT and CDR2 YENEEA. The CDR3 is 15 residues long, counting both termini.

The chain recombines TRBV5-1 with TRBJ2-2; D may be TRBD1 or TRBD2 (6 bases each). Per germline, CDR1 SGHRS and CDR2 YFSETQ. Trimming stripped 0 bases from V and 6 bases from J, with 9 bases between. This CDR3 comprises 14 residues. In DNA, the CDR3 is TGCGCCAGCAGCTTGGAAGGGGGGCCCGGGGAGCTGTTTTTT. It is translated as CASSLEGGPGELFF.

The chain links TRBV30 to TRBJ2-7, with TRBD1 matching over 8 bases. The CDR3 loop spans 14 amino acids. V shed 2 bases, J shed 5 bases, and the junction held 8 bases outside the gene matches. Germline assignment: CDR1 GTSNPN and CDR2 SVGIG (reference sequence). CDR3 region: CAWSLTGGYDEQYF. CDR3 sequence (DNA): TGTGCCTGGAGTCTTACAGGGGGTTACGACGAGCAGTACTTC.

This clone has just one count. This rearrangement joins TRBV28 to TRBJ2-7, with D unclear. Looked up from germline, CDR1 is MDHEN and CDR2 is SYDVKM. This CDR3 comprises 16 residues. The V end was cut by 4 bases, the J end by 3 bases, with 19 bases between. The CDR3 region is CASSSVDGLVHYEQYF. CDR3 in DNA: TGTGCCAGCAGTTCCGTCGACGGTCTTGTGCACTACGAGCAGTACTTC.

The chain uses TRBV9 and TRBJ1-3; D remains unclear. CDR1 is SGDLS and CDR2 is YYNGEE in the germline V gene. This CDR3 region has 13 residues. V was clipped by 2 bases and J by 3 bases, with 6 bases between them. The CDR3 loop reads CASSVTDGNTIYF. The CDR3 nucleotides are TGTGCCAGCAGCGTGACGGATGGAAACACCATATATTTT.

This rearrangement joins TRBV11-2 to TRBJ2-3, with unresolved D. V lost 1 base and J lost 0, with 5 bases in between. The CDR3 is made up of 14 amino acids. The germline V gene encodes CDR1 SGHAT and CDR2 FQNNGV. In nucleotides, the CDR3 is TGTGCCAGCAGCTTAGCAGGCAGCACAGATACGCAGTATTTT. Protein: CASSLAGSTDTQYF. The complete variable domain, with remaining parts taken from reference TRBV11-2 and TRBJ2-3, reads EAGVAQSPRYKIIEKRQSVAFWCNPISGHATLYWYQQILGQGPKLLIQFQNNGVVDDSQLPKDRFSAERLKGVDSTLKIQPAKLEDSAVYLCASSLAGSTDTQYFGPGTRLTVL.

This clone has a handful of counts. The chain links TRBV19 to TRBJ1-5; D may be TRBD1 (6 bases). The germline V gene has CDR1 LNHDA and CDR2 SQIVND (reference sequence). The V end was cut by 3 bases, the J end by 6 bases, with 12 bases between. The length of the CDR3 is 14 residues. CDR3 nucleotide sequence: TGTGCCAGTAGTATTCCAGGGGCGGGTCAGCCCCAGCATTTT. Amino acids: CASSIPGAGQPQHF.

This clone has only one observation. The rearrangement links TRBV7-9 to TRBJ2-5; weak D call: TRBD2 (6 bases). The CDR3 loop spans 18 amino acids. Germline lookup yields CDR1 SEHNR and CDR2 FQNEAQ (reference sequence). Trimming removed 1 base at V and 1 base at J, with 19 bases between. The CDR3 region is CASSLERGSGRIQETQYF. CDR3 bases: TGTGCCAGCAGCTTAGAACGGGGTAGCGGAAGGATCCAAGAGACCCAGTACTTC.